One sample yielded the 12 T cell receptor beta chains listed below, sequenced in a study of T cell responses to AZD1222 COVID-19 vaccine. Some clones are missing from TCRdb's copy, which holds only in-frame ones; the method was immunoSEQ multiplex PCR. The sample has 120,000 or so clones, 92% seen once. The sample consisted of peripheral blood, taken on day 0 of AZD1222 vaccination. All receptors come from an adult in good health.

This rearrangement joins TRBV2 to TRBJ2-7; D remains unclear. The CDR3 sequence is 11 residues long. Germline CDR1 SNHLY, CDR2 FYNNEI. The ends were cut back, 0 bases at V and 6 bases at J, with 3 bases in the middle. The CDR3 DNA reads as TGTGCCAGCAGTGAAGCGATCGAGCAGTACTTC. Amino acids: CASSEAIEQYF.

The chain combines TRBV6-5 with TRBJ1-1; TRBD1 might be the D (5 bases). The CDR3 loop spans 12 amino acids. With 2 bases removed from V and 8 bases from J, the gap between germline ends came to 9 bases. Germline V lookup: CDR1 MNHEY, CDR2 SVGAGI. CDR3 sequence: CASSYGGREAFF. DNA of the CDR3: TGTGCCAGCAGTTACGGGGGGAGGGAAGCTTTCTTT.

The chain uses TRBV9 and TRBJ1-6, with D tentatively TRBD1 (6 bases). Germline V gene data show CDR1 as SGDLS and CDR2 as YYNGEE. The CDR3 sequence is 13 residues long. V dropped 5 bases and J dropped 8 bases, with 11 bases sitting between them. CDR3 residues: CASRYRDDSPLHF. The CDR3 nucleotides read TGTGCCAGCAGATACAGGGATGATTCACCCCTCCACTTT.

The rearrangement joins TRBV5-1 to TRBJ2-5, with 7 positions matching TRBD1. CDR1 SGHRS and CDR2 YFSETQ come from the germline V gene. The CDR3 is 14 residues long. V gave up 4 bases and J gave up 2 bases; unmatched junction bases: 5. CDR3 DNA sequence: TGCGCCAGCAGCATTCCGGGACAGCAAGAGACCCAGTACTTC. The encoded protein is CASSIPGQQETQYF.

The chain uses TRBV5-6 and TRBJ2-5; 13 bases are shared with TRBD2. Unmatched junction bases numbered 13, after V lost 4 bases and J lost 4 bases. Germline V gene sequence: CDR1 SGHDT, CDR2 YYEEEE. The CDR3 extends over 18 amino acids. The DNA for the CDR3 is TGTGCCAGCAGCCGGACTAGCGGGGGACTACCTGTGGGAGAGACCCAGTACTTC. Its translation is CASSRTSGGLPVGETQYF. Filled out from reference TRBV5-6 and TRBJ2-5, the complete variable domain reads DAGVTQSPTHLIKTRGQQVTLRCSPKSGHDTVSWYQQALGQGPQFIFQYYEEEERQRGNFPDRFSGHQFPNYSSELNVNALLLGDSALYLCASSRTSGGLPVGETQYFGPGTRLLVL.

The genes are TRBV19 and TRBJ1-4; D remains ambiguous. In germline, CDR1 is LNHDA, CDR2 SQIVND (reference sequence). V was shortened by 10 bases and J by 0 bases, with 12 bases between the two germline ends. The CDR3 consists of 14 residues. The chain's CDR3 is CATSEVATNEKLFF. The CDR3 DNA follows: TGTGCCACCTCAGAAGTTGCAACTAATGAAAAACTGTTTTTT.

This chain joins TRBV7-9 and TRBJ2-2; 10 bases agree with TRBD2. Per the germline V gene, CDR1 is SEHNR and CDR2 is FQNEAQ (reference sequence). This CDR3 comprises 17 residues. Trimming at V came to 5 bases and at J to 2 bases, leaving 8 bases not matched to a gene. CDR3 in amino acids: CASSQNLAGENTGELFF. The CDR3, as DNA: TGTGCCAGCAGCCAGAACCTAGCGGGGGAAAACACCGGGGAGCTGTTTTTT.

The chain employs TRBV2 and TRBJ2-7, with TRBD2 as a possible D gene (6 bases). Germline V CDR1 and CDR2: SNHLY, FYNNEI. Trimming pared 5 bases from V and 2 bases from J, leaving 16 bases between. This CDR3 region has 15 residues. The CDR3 is CASSSRRDSTYEQYF. The DNA for the CDR3 is TGTGCCAGCAGTTCCCGCCGGGACTCTACCTACGAGCAGTACTTC.

This clone was counted a few times. This chain connects TRBV6-1 to TRBJ1-5; D perhaps matches TRBD1 (5 bases). V was clipped by 2 bases and J by 1 base, with 9 bases between them. This CDR3 is 15 amino acids long. In germline, CDR1 is MNHNS, CDR2 SASEGT. The CDR3 is CASSEWGYSNQPQHF. The CDR3 DNA sequence: TGTGCCAGCAGTGAATGGGGGTACAGCAATCAGCCCCAGCATTTT.

V is TRBV9 and J is TRBJ2-2, with 14 bases fitting TRBD2. The CDR3 is 16 amino acids. Trimming at V came to 2 bases and at J to 6 bases, leaving 3 bases not matched to a gene. Looked up from germline, CDR1 is SGDLS and CDR2 is YYNGEE. CDR3 residues: CASSVTSGGEAGELFF. In DNA, the CDR3 is TGTGCCAGCAGCGTGACTAGCGGGGGGGAAGCCGGGGAGCTGTTTTTT.

The V and J genes are TRBV4-3 and TRBJ2-7, with TRBD1 as a possible D gene (5 bases). Germline-derived CDR1 and CDR2 are LGHNA and YSLEER. This CDR3 region has 15 residues. The ends were cut back, 0 bases at V and 2 bases at J, with 11 bases in the middle. In nucleotides, the CDR3 is TGCGCCAGCAGCCAAGATCGGCAGGGCGCCTACGAGCAGTACTTC. Translation gives CASSQDRQGAYEQYF.

This rearrangement joins TRBV6-2 or TRBV6-3 to TRBJ1-1; D not resolved. The CDR3 sequence is 13 residues long. Looked up from germline, CDR1 is MNHEY and CDR2 is SVGEGT. The ends were cut back, 3 bases at V and 1 base at J, with 6 bases in the middle. CDR3 residues: CASSYSSNTEAFF. The CDR3, as DNA: TGTGCCAGCAGTTATTCATCGAACACTGAAGCTTTCTTT.